The text below deals with one T cell receptor (beta chain). The data originate from a study of blood T cell repertoires in COVID-19. The CDR3 extends over 13 amino acids. CDR1 and CDR2 (germline): SEHNR, FQNEAQ (reference sequence). Trimming stripped 1 base from V and 11 bases from J, with 14 bases between. Authors' data handling: Reference gene primers were amplified, and this amplification served to estimate nucleated cell counts. This table comes from immunoSEQ multiplex PCR, and its TCRdb copy is limited to in-frame clones, with some not included. That table is the source of V, J and clone size, and D and trimming were worked out from the DNA. The sample has under 75,000 clones; 70% to 75% are singletons.

Sequenced material: peripheral blood. This TCR was recovered from a man in his fifties or sixties with acute or convalescent COVID-19. V gene TRBV7-9 combines with J gene TRBJ1-1; D is perhaps TRBD1 (5 bases). The CDR3 is CASSLVRGGDAFF. The CDR3 nucleotides read TGTGCCAGCAGCTTAGTTCGGGGAGGGGACGCTTTCTTT. Full variable domain (outside the CDR3, taken from reference TRBV7-9 and TRBJ1-1): DTGVSQNPRHKITKRGQNVTFRCDPISEHNRLYWYRQTLGQGPEFLTYFQNEAQLEKSRLLSDRFSAERPKGSFSTLEIQRTEQGDSAMYLCASSLVRGGDAFFGQGTRLTVV.